The following is a T cell receptor beta chain sequence with its context. This sample stems from a study of CD8 T cells in Susac syndrome. cDNA came from roughly 0.53 to 1 ug RNA primed by random hexamers. TCRdb used MiXCR to reprocess the immunoSEQ multiplex PCR reads, holding one entry per CDR3 protein. The sample contains roughly 150,000 distinct CDR3 sequences, around 95% of which appear only once. V lost 4 bases, J lost 1 base, and 9 bases stayed unmatched. Germline V gene data show CDR1 as MGHRA and CDR2 as YSYEKL. This CDR3 contains 17 residues. This receptor was obtained from a human donor with Susac syndrome. This chain joins TRBV4-1 and TRBJ2-7, with TRBD2 matching over 11 bases. The sequencing input was CD4+ T cells from PBMCs. CDR3 protein: CASSLLAGTSGSYEQYF. CDR3 bases: TGCGCCAGCAGCCTATTAGCCGGGACTAGCGGATCCTACGAGCAGTACTTC.